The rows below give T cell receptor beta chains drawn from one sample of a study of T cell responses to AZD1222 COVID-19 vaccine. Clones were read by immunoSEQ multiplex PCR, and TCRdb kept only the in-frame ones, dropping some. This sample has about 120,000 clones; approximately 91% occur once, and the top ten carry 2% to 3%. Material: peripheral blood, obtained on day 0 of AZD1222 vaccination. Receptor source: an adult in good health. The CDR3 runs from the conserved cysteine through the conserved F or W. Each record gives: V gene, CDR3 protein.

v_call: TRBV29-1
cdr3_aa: CSAGTGTPYEQYF

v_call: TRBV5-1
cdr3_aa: CASSLGGPGTDTQYF

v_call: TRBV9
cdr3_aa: CASSADASSYNSPLHF

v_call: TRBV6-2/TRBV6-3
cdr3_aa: CASSYGDNNQPQHF

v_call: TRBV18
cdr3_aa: CASSLLQGGTEAFF

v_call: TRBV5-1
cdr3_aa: CASSLGGPTEAFF

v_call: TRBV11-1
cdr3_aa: CASSPDRGPYEQYF

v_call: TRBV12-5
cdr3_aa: CASAYGGTQDTQYF

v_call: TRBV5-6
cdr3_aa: CASSLIGPPNEKLFF

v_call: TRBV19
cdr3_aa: CASRVPGSSGNTIYF

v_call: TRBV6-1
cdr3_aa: CASSERAGTRNTIYF

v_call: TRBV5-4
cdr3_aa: CASSLTGFHYGYTF

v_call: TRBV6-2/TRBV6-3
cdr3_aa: CASSARLAGVGATQYF

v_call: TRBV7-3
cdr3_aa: CASSLIGQYTISGNTIYF

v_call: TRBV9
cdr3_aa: CASSGAGGDIQYF

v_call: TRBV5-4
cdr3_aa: CASSRRTGAFSGNTIYF

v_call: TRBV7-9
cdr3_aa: CASSLYRVYGEIRNEKLFF

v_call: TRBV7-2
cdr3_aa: CASSYGLAGPWSYNEQFF

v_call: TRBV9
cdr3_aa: CASSTQSGPFNNEQFF

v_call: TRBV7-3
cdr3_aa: CASSNGPYNEQFF

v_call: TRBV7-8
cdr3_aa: CASSPQAGQGEETQYF

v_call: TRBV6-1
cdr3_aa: CASSEYGGGAVNEQYF

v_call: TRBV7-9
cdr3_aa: CASTESTGAGTEAFF

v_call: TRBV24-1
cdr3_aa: CATSEDGQYGYTF

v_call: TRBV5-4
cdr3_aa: CACSFDSSSYEQYF

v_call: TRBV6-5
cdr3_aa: CASSYSGGPTDTQYF